This TCR beta chain was obtained from a study of chemoradiotherapy in HPV16-positive cancers. Study as a whole: Candidate HPV-specific clones and shared TCR motifs came from a couple of HPV16-positive patients.

The study, taken as a whole, reports: Candidate HPV-specific clones and E7-related TCR motifs grew in tumor during treatment.

Samples were taken several times over chemoradiotherapy. Assay: immunoSEQ multiplex PCR; the TCRdb copy retains only in-frame clones and omits some. The table includes several thousand clones, around 72% detected once. The CDR3 is made up of 16 amino acids. V gave up 1 base and J gave up 3 bases, with 11 bases separating them. CDR1 SGHDT and CDR2 YYEEEE come from the germline V gene. In regard to this clone: The target antigen is unknown.

This specimen consisted of tumor tissue, obtained from a patient who underwent chemoradiotherapy. This clonotype was sampled from a human donor with HPV-associated anogenital cancer. This chain uses TRBV5-6 with TRBJ1-6; tentatively, D is TRBD1 (5 bases). The CDR3 here is CASSLLGGSYNSPLHF. CDR3 in DNA: TGTGCCAGCAGCTTGTTGGGGGGGAGCTATAATTCACCCCTCCACTTT.